The 31 T cell receptor beta chains reported below all come from one sample, sequenced in a study of T cells in lung cancer brain metastases. This table comes from immunoSEQ multiplex PCR, and its TCRdb copy is limited to in-frame clones, with some not included. The sample has a few thousand clones; 75% to 95% are singletons. The sequenced material came from tumor tissue from a brain metastasis. The receptor set was obtained from a man in his 70s with non-small cell lung cancer that had spread to the brain.

The chain is built from TRBV5-1 and TRBJ2-7, with D tentatively TRBD1 (5 bases). V was pared by 0 bases and J by 5 bases, with 6 bases between. The CDR3 is 12 amino acids. CDR1 and CDR2 from the germline V gene are SGHRS and YFSETQ. CDR3 DNA: TGCGCCAGCAGCTTGGAAGGGGACGAGCAGTACTTC. This codes for CASSLEGDEQYF.

The J gene is TRBJ2-3, the V gene TRBV14; D gene uncertain. This CDR3 region has 14 residues. Looked up from germline, CDR1 is SGHDN and CDR2 is FVKESK. V was trimmed by 4 bases and J by 5 bases, leaving 13 bases between them. CDR3 bases: TGTGCCAGCAGCCTCAGCTTAGGGATAGATACGCAGTATTTT. This translates into CASSLSLGIDTQYF.

The DNA of the CDR3 is TGTGCCAGCAGCCACAGAACGGATAACTATGGCTACACCTTC. Translating gives CASSHRTDNYGYTF. The chain links TRBV6-5 to TRBJ1-2; D is undetermined. CDR1 is MNHEY, CDR2 SVGAGI, per germline. The CDR3 length is 14 residues. V shed 6 bases and J shed 1 base, with 12 bases lying between them.

The rearrangement joins TRBV4-2 to TRBJ2-1, with 8 bases fitting TRBD2. The CDR3 has 17 amino acids. The germline V gene encodes CDR1 LGHNA and CDR2 YNFKEQ. V shed 0 bases, J shed 7 bases, and the junction held 11 bases outside the gene matches. The CDR3 region is CASSQEGFRGGLNEQFF. The CDR3, as DNA: TGTGCCAGCAGCCAAGAAGGGTTCCGGGGGGGCTTGAATGAGCAGTTCTTC.

The chain has TRBV7-2 and TRBJ2-7; a possible D gene is TRBD1 (5 bases). Trimming left V 4 bases short and J 4 bases short, with 11 bases between. The CDR3 covers 13 residues. The germline V gene has CDR1 SGHTA and CDR2 FQGNSA. CDR3 amino acids: CASSSTPGYEQYF. In nucleotides, the CDR3 is TGTGCCAGCAGCTCTACCCCAGGGTACGAGCAGTACTTC. Drawing the rest from reference TRBV7-2 and TRBJ2-7, the complete variable domain is GAGVSQSPSNKVTEKGKDVELRCDPISGHTALYWYRQSLGQGLEFLIYFQGNSAPDKSGLPSDRFSAERTGGSVSTLTIQRTQQEDSAVYLCASSSTPGYEQYFGPGTRLTVT.

This clone has just one count. The chain carries TRBV7-8 and TRBJ1-4; D gene uncertain. V was cut by 5 bases and J by 7 bases, with 23 bases left in between. CDR3 size: 17 residues. The germline V gene has CDR1 SGHVS and CDR2 FQNEAQ. The CDR3 nucleotides read TGTGCCAGCAGCCCGTTTAGGCCCATGGGGATGGGTGAAAAACTGTTTTTT. Protein product: CASSPFRPMGMGEKLFF.

V gene TRBV19 combines with J gene TRBJ2-1; D ambiguous. The germline CDR1 and CDR2 sequences are LNHDA and SQIVND (reference sequence). V was trimmed by 5 bases and J by 4 bases, leaving 3 bases between them. The CDR3 sequence is 11 residues long. DNA of the CDR3: TGTGCCAGTAGTTCTTACAATGAGCAGTTCTTC. It yields the protein CASSSYNEQFF.

For this clone: Sequence at one end of the junction differs from germline and may be a read error. The same CDR3 arises from other DNA sequences in this sample as well. The V call is TRBV9, the J call TRBJ2-3, with D possibly called TRBD1 or TRBD2 (5 bases each). Germline values: CDR1 SGDLS, CDR2 YYNGEE. CDR3 length equals 16 residues. The CDR3 sequence is CASSVAPGPGSDTQYF. CDR3 sequence (DNA): TGTGCCAGTAGCGTAGCCCCAGGGCCCGGTTCAGATACGCAGTATTTT.

This chain uses TRBV2 with TRBJ2-7; TRBD1 might be the D (5 bases). Germline CDR1 SNHLY, CDR2 FYNNEI. V was shortened by 6 bases and J by 4 bases, with 10 bases between the two germline ends. This CDR3 is 12 amino acids long. CDR3 nucleotide sequence: TGTGCCAGCAGGGTACAGGCTTACGAGCAGTACTTC. Residues: CASRVQAYEQYF.

This clone was observed a handful of times. This chain joins TRBV2 and TRBJ2-5; 9 positions match TRBD1. With 4 bases clipped from V and 5 bases from J, the junction kept 11 bases outside the gene matches. This CDR3 spans 16 amino acids. Germline-derived CDR1 and CDR2 are SNHLY and FYNNEI. The CDR3 nucleotides read TGTGCCAGCAGTGGGACCGGACAGGGGTTGATCGAGACCCAGTACTTC. Amino acids: CASSGTGQGLIETQYF.

This chain links TRBV5-4 with TRBJ1-1; D gene unclear. CDR1 is SGHNT, CDR2 YYREEE, per germline (reference sequence). The V end was cut by 0 bases, the J end by 1 base, with 10 bases between. This CDR3 has 15 amino acids. CDR3 DNA sequence: TGTGCCAGCAGCTTGGAGAGCGGGAGGAACACTGAAGCTTTCTTT. Its protein product is CASSLESGRNTEAFF.

The J gene is TRBJ2-3, the V gene TRBV7-9, with a weak D call TRBD1 (5 bases). Trimming left V 5 bases short and J 9 bases short, with 12 bases between. Germline V gives CDR1 SEHNR, CDR2 FQNEAQ (reference sequence). This CDR3 comprises 12 residues. The CDR3 sequence is CASSPTGWTQYF. In DNA form, the CDR3 reads TGTGCCAGCAGCCCTACAGGATGGACGCAGTATTTT.

This clone occurred a few times. The chain joins TRBV28 to TRBJ1-4; unclear D gene. Germline V lookup: CDR1 MDHEN, CDR2 SYDVKM. The germline V and J ends were trimmed by 2 bases and 8 bases, with 12 bases remaining between them. CDR3 length equals 14 residues. The CDR3 is CASSLRPSREKLFF. The CDR3 coding sequence is TGTGCCAGCAGTTTAAGGCCTAGTAGGGAAAAACTGTTTTTT.

This chain joins TRBV7-2 and TRBJ2-7; D is unclear. This CDR3 is 11 amino acids long. Germline V lookup: CDR1 SGHTA, CDR2 FQGNSA. V lost 4 bases to trimming and J lost 9 bases, with 10 bases between them. Here the CDR3 reads CASSWGSAQYF. The CDR3 DNA is TGTGCCAGCAGCTGGGGTAGTGCGCAGTACTTC.

Details on this clone: A junction end diverges from the germline sequence, so it may reflect a read error. This chain connects TRBV28 to TRBJ1-5; D might be TRBD1 (5 bases). Per the germline V gene, CDR1 is MDHEN and CDR2 is SYDVKM. CDR3 length: 15 residues. The CDR3 DNA reads TGTGCCAGCAGTTCCGTGGACACCAACAATCGGCCCCAGCATTTT. As protein: CASSSVDTNNRPQHF.

The rearrangement joins TRBV21-1 to TRBJ1-5. TRBV21-1 is a known pseudogene. The CDR3 is made up of 12 amino acids. This CDR3 reads CASIGSNQPQHF. DNA for the CDR3: TGTGCCAGTATCGGTAGCAATCAGCCCCAGCATTTT.

CDR3 DNA: TGTGCCAGCCGGACACTGGCCTCCTACGAGCAGTACTTC. It codes for CASRTLASYEQYF. J is TRBJ2-7 and V is TRBV27; possible D gene TRBD1, 5 bases. The CDR3 totals 13 residues. Trimming took off 8 bases at V and 0 bases at J, with 11 bases between the two ends. Per the germline V gene, CDR1 is MNHEY and CDR2 is SMNVEV (reference sequence).

The V and J genes are TRBV28 and TRBJ1-6, with D uncertain. Germline CDR1 reads MDHEN; CDR2 reads SYDVKM. The CDR3 contains 13 residues. Trimming pared 7 bases from V and 0 bases from J, leaving 4 bases between. The CDR3 nucleotides read TGTGCCAGCATGTCCTCCTATAATTCACCCCTCCACTTT. This gives the protein CASMSSYNSPLHF.

The rearrangement links TRBV7-3 to TRBJ2-3, with 10 positions matching TRBD2. The V gene end was trimmed by 5 bases and the J gene end by 4 bases; junction bases not matched to a gene: 0. The length of the CDR3 is 13 residues. CDR1 is SGHTA and CDR2 is FQGTGA in the germline V gene. The CDR3 DNA is TGTGCCAGCAGCCTAGCGGGGGCAGATACGCAGTATTTT. Translated, it gives CASSLAGADTQYF.

The chain couples TRBV7-3 to TRBJ2-2; D is perhaps TRBD1 or TRBD2 (5 bases each). Germline V gives CDR1 SGHTA, CDR2 FQGTGA. V lost 5 bases to trimming and J lost 9 bases, with 13 bases between them. This CDR3 is 13 amino acids long. The CDR3 DNA is TGTGCCAGCAGCCCCGACCAGGGACGGGAGCTGTTTTTT. It is translated as CASSPDQGRELFF.

As for this clone: The same CDR3 is also encoded by other DNA sequences in this sample. This chain uses TRBV5-4 with TRBJ2-7, with D perhaps matching TRBD1 or TRBD2 (5 bases each). CDR1 and CDR2 (germline): SGHNT, YYREEE (reference sequence). Trimming took 4 bases from V and 7 from J, leaving 18 bases between them. The CDR3 length is 14 residues. As DNA, the CDR3 is TGTGCCAGCAGCCTTCCGGGACGAGGGCGAGAGCAGTACTTC. Protein: CASSLPGRGREQYF.

V gene TRBV10-3 combines with J gene TRBJ1-1; TRBD1 aligns across 9 bases. With 4 bases clipped from V and 1 base from J, the junction kept 7 bases outside the gene matches. Germline V gene sequence: CDR1 ENHRY, CDR2 SYGVKD. The CDR3 runs 16 residues. Here the CDR3 reads CAISVGTGFPNTEAFF. The CDR3 DNA sequence: TGTGCCATCAGTGTGGGGACAGGGTTCCCGAACACTGAAGCTTTCTTT.

The chain employs TRBV7-9 and TRBJ1-1; D gene uncertain. The CDR3 consists of 11 residues. V lost 4 bases and J 12 bases, leaving 12 bases between the germline ends. Germline V gives CDR1 SEHNR, CDR2 FQNEAQ (reference sequence). CDR3 sequence reads: CASSSDLLPFF. DNA for the CDR3: TGTGCCAGCAGCTCGGACTTGTTACCTTTCTTT.

This chain links TRBV5-5 with TRBJ1-4, with D unclear. V lost 5 bases, J lost 5 bases, and 10 bases lay in between. From germline, CDR1 is SGHKS and CDR2 YYEKEE (reference sequence). This CDR3 has 13 residues. CDR3 in DNA: TGTGCCAGCAGTGAAACATGGAATGAAAAACTGTTTTTT. Translated, it gives CASSETWNEKLFF.

To note about this clone: A junction end diverges from the germline sequence, so it may reflect a read error. The V gene is TRBV19, the J gene TRBJ2-7; 12 bases are a match to TRBD2. Germline-derived CDR1 and CDR2 are LNHDA and SQIVND (reference sequence). CDR3 length: 15 amino acids. The CDR3 sequence is CVSSDGTSGFYEQYF. CDR3 sequence (DNA): TGTGTCAGTAGCGACGGGACTAGCGGGTTCTACGAGCAGTACTTC. Together with reference TRBV19 and TRBJ2-7, the CDR3 gives the full variable domain: DGGITQSPKYLFRKEGQNVTLSCEQNLNHDAMYWYRQDPGQGLRLIYYSQIVNDFQKGDIAEGYSVSREKKESFPLTVTSAQKNPTAFYLCVSSDGTSGFYEQYFGPGTRLTVT.

The J gene is TRBJ2-3, the V gene TRBV9, with D perhaps TRBD2 (6 bases). CDR3 length equals 15 residues. Germline CDR1 SGDLS, CDR2 YYNGEE. V lost 0 bases to trimming and J lost 3 bases, with 11 bases between them. CDR3 region: CASSVDGGRTDTQYF. The DNA of the CDR3 is TGTGCCAGCAGCGTAGACGGTGGGAGGACAGATACGCAGTATTTT.

This chain uses TRBV9 with TRBJ1-2; a possible D gene is TRBD1 (5 bases). Germline-derived CDR1 and CDR2 are SGDLS and YYNGEE. V was trimmed by 0 bases and J by 2 bases, leaving 11 bases between them. The CDR3 is 15 amino acids. DNA of the CDR3: TGTGCCAGCAGCGTAGCGGCCGCAGGGAACTATGGCTACACCTTC. The encoded protein is CASSVAAAGNYGYTF.

The rearrangement links TRBV7-9 to TRBJ1-1; TRBD1 matches 10 bases. J gave up 6 bases and V 3 bases, and 4 bases lay outside the gene matches. The length of the CDR3 is 14 residues. Looked up from germline, CDR1 is SEHNR and CDR2 is FQNEAQ (reference sequence). Here the CDR3 DNA reads TGTGCCAGCAGCTTCGAGGGGACAGGGGCTGAAGCTTTCTTT. This translates into CASSFEGTGAEAFF. Filled out from reference TRBV7-9 and TRBJ1-1, the complete variable domain reads DTGVSQNPRHKITKRGQNVTFRCDPISEHNRLYWYRQTLGQGPEFLTYFQNEAQLEKSRLLSDRFSAERPKGSFSTLEIQRTEQGDSAMYLCASSFEGTGAEAFFGQGTRLTVV.

Concerning this clone: Within the sample, other DNA sequences also encode this same CDR3. The rearrangement joins TRBV2 to TRBJ2-3, with 7 bases that match TRBD2. V dropped 6 bases and J dropped 4; count of bases not matched to a gene: 7. Germline V lookup: CDR1 SNHLY, CDR2 FYNNEI. The CDR3 is 14 amino acids. The CDR3 sequence is CASRTRGVADTQYF. CDR3 bases: TGTGCCAGCAGGACCCGGGGGGTTGCAGATACGCAGTATTTT.

The chain has TRBV9 and TRBJ2-3; TRBD1 might be the D (6 bases). The CDR3 extends over 17 amino acids. Trimming removed 4 bases from V and 4 bases from J, with 22 bases in between. From germline, CDR1 is SGDLS and CDR2 YYNGEE. Here the CDR3 reads CASSPAPQGLFPDTQYF. CDR3 DNA sequence: TGTGCCAGCAGCCCCGCACCTCAGGGGCTGTTCCCAGATACGCAGTATTTT.

The V gene is TRBV7-3, the J gene TRBJ2-4, with D tentatively TRBD2 (7 bases). CDR3 size: 15 residues. Trimming took 5 bases from V and 8 from J, leaving 19 bases between them. Germline V gene sequence: CDR1 SGHTA, CDR2 FQGTGA. DNA of the CDR3: TGTGCCAGCAGCCCCATGGGGGGGGGCATGGACATTCAGTACTTC. Translated: CASSPMGGGMDIQYF.